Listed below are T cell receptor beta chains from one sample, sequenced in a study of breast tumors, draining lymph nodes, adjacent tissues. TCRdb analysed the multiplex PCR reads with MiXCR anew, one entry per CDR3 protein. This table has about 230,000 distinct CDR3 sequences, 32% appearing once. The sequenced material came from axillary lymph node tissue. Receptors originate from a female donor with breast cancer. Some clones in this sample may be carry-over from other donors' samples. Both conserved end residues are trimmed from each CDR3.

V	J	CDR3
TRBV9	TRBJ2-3	ASSAAGEADTQY
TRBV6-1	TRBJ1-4	ASSLQGNREKLF
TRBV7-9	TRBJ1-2	ASTRQGAYGYT
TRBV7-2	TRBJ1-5	ASSLGRGLSNQPQH
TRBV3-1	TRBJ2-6	ASLGRLESGANVLT
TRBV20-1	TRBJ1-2	SAREGRDRNNYGYT
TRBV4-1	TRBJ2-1	ASSLGRGEGLLSYNEQF
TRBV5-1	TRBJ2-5	ASSLSGDQDTQY
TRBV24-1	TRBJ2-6	ATSDPPWGANVLT
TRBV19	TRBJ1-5	ASSRDRGLETQH
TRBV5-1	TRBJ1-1	ASSLGAGGLMNTEAF
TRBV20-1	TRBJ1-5	SARDGSNQPQH
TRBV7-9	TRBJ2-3	ASSRSLVGDGEY
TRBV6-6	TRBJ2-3	ASSYQRDTQY
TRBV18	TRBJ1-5	ASSPSQGNQPQH
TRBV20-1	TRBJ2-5	GAREARTSSSREAQY
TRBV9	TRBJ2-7	ASSVGVSYEQY
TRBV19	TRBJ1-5	ASSPQDTNQPQH
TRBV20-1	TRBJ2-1	SAPLGDEQF
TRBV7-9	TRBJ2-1	ASSLIYSGRAHEQF
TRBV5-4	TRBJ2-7	ASSRQGRHEQY
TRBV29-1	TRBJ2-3	SVESAGDGTPSTDTQY
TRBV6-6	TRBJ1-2	ASSYGQNYGYT
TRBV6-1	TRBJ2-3	ASSGAGGLTDTQY
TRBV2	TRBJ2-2	ASKGLAGDSTGELF
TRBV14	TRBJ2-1	ASSQELRVNEQF
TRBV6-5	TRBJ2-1	ASSWGYSGSVGEQF
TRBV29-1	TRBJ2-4	SVERGDRENIQY
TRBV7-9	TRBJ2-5	ASGLDGTQY
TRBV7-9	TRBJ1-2	ASSLGQAHYGYT
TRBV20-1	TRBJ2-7	SAREGLAPYEQY
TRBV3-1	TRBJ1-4	ASSQRQGWGNEKLF
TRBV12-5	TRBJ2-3	ASGSGLAGGTDTQY
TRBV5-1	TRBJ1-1	ASSSAGTGAMNTEAF
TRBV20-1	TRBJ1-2	SAKQGERGYT
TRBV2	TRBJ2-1	AWTSGSNEQF
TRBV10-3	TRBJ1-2	AIRDRSNYGYT
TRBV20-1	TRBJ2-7	SARLPGLAASYEQY
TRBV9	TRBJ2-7	ASSFYAGVAYEQY